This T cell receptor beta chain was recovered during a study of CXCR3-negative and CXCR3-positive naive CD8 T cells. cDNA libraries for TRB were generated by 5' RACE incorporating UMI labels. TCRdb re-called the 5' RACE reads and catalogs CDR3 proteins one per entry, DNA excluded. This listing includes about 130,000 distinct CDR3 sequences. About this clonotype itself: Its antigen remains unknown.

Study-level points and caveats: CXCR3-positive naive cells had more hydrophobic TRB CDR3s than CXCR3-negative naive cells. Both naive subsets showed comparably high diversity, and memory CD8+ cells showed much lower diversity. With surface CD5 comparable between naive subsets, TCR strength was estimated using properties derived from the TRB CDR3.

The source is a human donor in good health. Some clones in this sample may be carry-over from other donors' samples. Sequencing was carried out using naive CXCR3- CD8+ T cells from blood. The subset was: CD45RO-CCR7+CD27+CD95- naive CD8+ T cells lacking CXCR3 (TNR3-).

CDR3 region: CSASVALPLQDYGYTF. The chain couples TRBV20-1 to TRBJ1-2; TCRdb indicates TRBD1, and absent DNA this call remains unverified. CDR1 and CDR2 (germline): DFQATT, SNEGSKA (reference sequence). CDR3 length: 16 amino acids.